This TCR beta chain is drawn from a study of regulatory T cells in long-lasting Graves disease. The wider study: Less than 3 months of antithyroid drugs had been taken by newly diagnosed Graves' patients. Overall study results and limits: Limited samples may have lowered accuracy. Persistent disease preferred TRBV28, TRBJ1-2 and TRBJ2-5; new disease, TRBV20-1 and TRBJ2-1.

Arm-PCR of CDR3 regions and iRepertoire HTBI primers were used to build TCR beta libraries. From the multiplex PCR reads, TCRdb called clonotypes with MiXCR, one entry per CDR3 protein. The repertoire has just over 600,000 distinct CDR3 sequences, around 15% of them found once; the top ten carry about 17%. This clonotype was observed a handful of times. What it binds is not known. V shed 1 base and J 5 bases; nucleotides not matched to a gene: 4. CDR3 length: 14 amino acids. CDR1 and CDR2 (germline): SGHNT, YENEEA. Described time point: newly diagnosed GD, antithyroid drugs for less than 3 months. TCR sequences were obtained from RNA taken from PBMCs. Doctors identified Graves' disease using the American Thyroid Association guidelines. These data were likewise used in another study, on T cells in Graves' hyperthyroidism and ophthalmopathy.

The sequence was obtained from a woman in her twenties or thirties with Graves disease. The chain couples TRBV11-3 to TRBJ1-2, with 7 bases identical to TRBD1. The sequencing here drew on peripheral blood mononuclear cells (PBMCs), taken at new diagnosis, from a patient treated with antithyroid drugs. In DNA, the CDR3 is TGTGCCAGCAGCTTAGCGTGGACAGGTTATGGCTACACCTTC. Protein product: CASSLAWTGYGYTF.